A single T cell receptor beta chain is shown here with its context. The entry originates in a study of T cell changes during pregnancy in multiple sclerosis. The assay was immunoSEQ multiplex PCR, and TCRdb's table has in-frame clones only and misses some. This sample carries around 21,000 clones, around 89% of them seen once, and the ten largest clones take roughly 6.9%. The sample consisted of CD8+ T cells from peripheral blood mononuclear cells, taken in the first trimester of pregnancy. This receptor was taken from a female donor with multiple sclerosis, enrolled in a pregnancy study.

The CDR3 DNA sequence: TGCAGCGTTATACTAGGGGAGGGGAGCTCCTACGAGCAGTACTTC. Amino acid sequence: CSVILGEGSSYEQYF. V gene TRBV29-1 combines with J gene TRBJ2-7, with 7 bases matching TRBD2. Trimming cost V 5 bases and J 0 bases; bases outside gene matches: 10. The CDR3 runs 15 residues. CDR1 SQVTM and CDR2 ANQGSEA come from the germline V gene.